This TCR beta chain was recovered during a study of T cells in localized non-small cell lung cancer. The CDR3 totals 16 residues. Per germline, CDR1 SGHTA and CDR2 FQGTGA. V lost 3 bases and J 1 base, leaving 12 bases between the germline ends. Study conclusions and caveats: The study found T cell clonality highest in uninvolved adjacent lung, above tumor. Median detection of top 100 tumor clones in adjacent lung was roughly 61 clones.

Only in-frame clones appear in the TCRdb table, and some are missing; sequencing was by immunoSEQ multiplex PCR. Among about 47,000 clones listed, around 86% were seen once. Notes on this clone: Antigen specificity is unknown.

This sequence joins TRBV7-3 and TRBJ2-2; perhaps TRBD2 as D (5 bases). The receptor was isolated from a man aged 35 to 70 with stage II lung adenocarcinoma. The sample was PBMCs, taken before any cancer treatment. The CDR3 here is CASSLDSALNTGELFF. DNA of the CDR3: TGTGCCAGCAGCTTGGACTCAGCGTTGAACACCGGGGAGCTGTTTTTT. Based on the CDR3 plus reference TRBV7-3 and TRBJ2-2, the full variable domain is GAGVSQTPSNKVTEKGKYVELRCDPISGHTALYWYRQSLGQGPEFLIYFQGTGAADDSGLPNDRFFAVRPEGSVSTLKIQRTERGDSAVYLCASSLDSALNTGELFFGEGSRLTVL.